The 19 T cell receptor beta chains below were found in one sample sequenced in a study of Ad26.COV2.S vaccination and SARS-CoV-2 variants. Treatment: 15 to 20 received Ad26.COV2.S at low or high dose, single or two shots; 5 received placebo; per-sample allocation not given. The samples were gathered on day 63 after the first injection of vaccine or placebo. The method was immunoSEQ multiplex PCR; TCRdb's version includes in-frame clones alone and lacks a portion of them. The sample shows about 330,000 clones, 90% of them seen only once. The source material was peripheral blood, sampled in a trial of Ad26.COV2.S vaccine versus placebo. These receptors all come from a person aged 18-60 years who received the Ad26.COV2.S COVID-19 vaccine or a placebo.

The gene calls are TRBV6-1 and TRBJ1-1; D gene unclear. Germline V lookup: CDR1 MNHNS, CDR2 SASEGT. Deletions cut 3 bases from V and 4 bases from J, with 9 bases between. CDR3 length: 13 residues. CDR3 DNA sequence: TGTGCCAGCAGTGAGGAGCCGCCCACTGAAGCTTTCTTT. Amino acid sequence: CASSEEPPTEAFF.

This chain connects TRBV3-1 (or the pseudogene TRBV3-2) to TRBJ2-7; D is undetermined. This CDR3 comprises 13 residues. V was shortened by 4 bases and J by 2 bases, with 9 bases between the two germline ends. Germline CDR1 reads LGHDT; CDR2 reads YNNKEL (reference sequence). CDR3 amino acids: CASSLGETYEQYF. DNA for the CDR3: TGTGCCAGCAGCCTCGGAGAGACCTACGAGCAGTACTTC.

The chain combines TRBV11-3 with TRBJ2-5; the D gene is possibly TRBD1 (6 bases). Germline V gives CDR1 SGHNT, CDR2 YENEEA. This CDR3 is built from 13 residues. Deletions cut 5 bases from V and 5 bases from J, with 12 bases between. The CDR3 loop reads CASSARTGETQYF. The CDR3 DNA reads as TGTGCCAGCAGCGCTCGAACAGGGGAGACCCAGTACTTC.

CDR3 sequence (DNA): TGCGCCAGCAGCACCGGGGACGCGGGCGTATCCCAGTACTTC. Translating it yields CASSTGDAGVSQYF. The V and J genes are TRBV5-1 and TRBJ2-5, with D perhaps TRBD1 or TRBD2 (5 bases each). The CDR3 length is 14 residues. CDR1 is SGHRS, CDR2 YFSETQ, per germline. Trimming shortened V by 4 bases and J by 9 bases, and 19 bases separated the two germline ends.

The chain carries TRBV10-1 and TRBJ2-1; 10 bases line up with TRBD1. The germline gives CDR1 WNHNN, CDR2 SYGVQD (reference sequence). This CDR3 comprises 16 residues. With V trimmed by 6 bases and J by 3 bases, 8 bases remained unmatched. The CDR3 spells CASSRGGQGNYNEQFF. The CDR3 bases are TGCGCCAGCAGCCGGGGGGGACAGGGGAACTACAATGAGCAGTTCTTC.

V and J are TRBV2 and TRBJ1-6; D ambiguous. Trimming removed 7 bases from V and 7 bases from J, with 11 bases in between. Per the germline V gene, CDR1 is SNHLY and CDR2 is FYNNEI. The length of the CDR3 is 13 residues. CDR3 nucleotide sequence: TGTGCCAGCACCCCCTCGCCCAATTCACCCCTCCACTTT. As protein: CASTPSPNSPLHF.

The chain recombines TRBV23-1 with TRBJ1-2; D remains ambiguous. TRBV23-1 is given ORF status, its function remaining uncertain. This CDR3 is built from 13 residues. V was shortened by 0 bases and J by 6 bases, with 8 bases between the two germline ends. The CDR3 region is CASSQSGFHGYTF. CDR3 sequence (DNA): TGCGCCAGCAGTCAATCGGGCTTCCATGGCTACACCTTC.

CDR3 sequence (DNA): TGTGCCAGCAGTGAAGTTAGGAATTTGAACACTGAAGCTTTCTTT. This sequence encodes CASSEVRNLNTEAFF. This sequence joins TRBV2 and TRBJ1-1; D is unclear. Trimming removed 1 base at V and 0 bases at J, with 9 bases between. The CDR3 covers 15 residues. The germline V gene has CDR1 SNHLY and CDR2 FYNNEI.

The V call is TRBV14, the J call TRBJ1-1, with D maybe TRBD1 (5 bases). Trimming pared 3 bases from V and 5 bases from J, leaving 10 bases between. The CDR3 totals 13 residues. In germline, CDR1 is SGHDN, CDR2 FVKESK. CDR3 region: CASSHNRKTEAFF. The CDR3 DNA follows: TGTGCCAGCAGCCATAACAGGAAGACTGAAGCTTTCTTT.

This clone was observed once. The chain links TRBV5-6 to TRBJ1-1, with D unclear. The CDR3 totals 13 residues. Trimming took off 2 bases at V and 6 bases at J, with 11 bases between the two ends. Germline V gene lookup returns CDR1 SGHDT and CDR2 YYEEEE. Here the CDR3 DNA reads TGTGCCAGCAGCTTTGGGTCGGCGGCTGAAGCTTTCTTT. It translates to CASSFGSAAEAFF.

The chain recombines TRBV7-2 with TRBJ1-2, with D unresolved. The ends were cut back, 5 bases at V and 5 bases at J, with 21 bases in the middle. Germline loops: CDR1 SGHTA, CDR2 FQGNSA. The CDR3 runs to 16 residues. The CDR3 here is CASSHPPDQAVYGYTF. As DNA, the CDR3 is TGTGCCAGCAGCCACCCACCAGACCAGGCAGTTTATGGCTACACCTTC.

The CDR3 protein is CASSPRDRFYNEQFF. Here the CDR3 DNA reads TGCGCCAGCAGCCCCCGGGACAGGTTCTACAATGAGCAGTTCTTC. The chain is built from TRBV4-1 and TRBJ2-1; 8 bases agree with TRBD1. This CDR3 spans 15 amino acids. Germline CDR1 is MGHRA and CDR2 is YSYEKL. Trimming cost V 4 bases and J 3 bases; bases outside gene matches: 5.

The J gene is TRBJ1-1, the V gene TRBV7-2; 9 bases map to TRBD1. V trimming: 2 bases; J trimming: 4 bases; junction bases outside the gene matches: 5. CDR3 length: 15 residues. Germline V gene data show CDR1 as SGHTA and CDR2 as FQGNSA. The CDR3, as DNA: TGTGCCAGCAGCTTATGGGGACAGGGAAGCACTGAAGCTTTCTTT. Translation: CASSLWGQGSTEAFF. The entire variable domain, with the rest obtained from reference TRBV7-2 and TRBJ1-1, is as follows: GAGVSQSPSNKVTEKGKDVELRCDPISGHTALYWYRQSLGQGLEFLIYFQGNSAPDKSGLPSDRFSAERTGGSVSTLTIQRTQQEDSAVYLCASSLWGQGSTEAFFGQGTRLTVV.

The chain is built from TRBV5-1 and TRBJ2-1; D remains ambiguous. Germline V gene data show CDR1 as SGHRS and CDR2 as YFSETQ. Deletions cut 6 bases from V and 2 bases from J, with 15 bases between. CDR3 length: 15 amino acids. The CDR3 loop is CASTRWPNPYNEQFF. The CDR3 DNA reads TGCGCCAGCACCCGTTGGCCTAACCCCTACAATGAGCAGTTCTTC.

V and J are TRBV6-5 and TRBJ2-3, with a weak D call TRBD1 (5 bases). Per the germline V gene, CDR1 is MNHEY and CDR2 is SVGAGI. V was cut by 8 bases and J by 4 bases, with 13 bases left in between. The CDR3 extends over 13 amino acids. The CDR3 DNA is TGTGCCAGCGCCAGGGCCGTGCCAGATACGCAGTATTTT. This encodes CASARAVPDTQYF.

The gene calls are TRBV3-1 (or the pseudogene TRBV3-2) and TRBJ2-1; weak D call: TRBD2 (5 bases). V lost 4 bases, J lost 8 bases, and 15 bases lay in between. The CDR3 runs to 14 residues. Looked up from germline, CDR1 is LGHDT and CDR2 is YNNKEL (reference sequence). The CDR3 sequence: CASSRLTQRDEQFF. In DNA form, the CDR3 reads TGTGCCAGCAGCCGACTAACCCAGAGGGATGAGCAGTTCTTC.

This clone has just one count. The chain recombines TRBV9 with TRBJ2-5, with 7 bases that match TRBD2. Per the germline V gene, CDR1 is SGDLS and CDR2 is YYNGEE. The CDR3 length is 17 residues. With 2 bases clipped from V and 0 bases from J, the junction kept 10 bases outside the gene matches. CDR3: CASSVQSGGGNQETQYF. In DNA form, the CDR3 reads TGTGCCAGCAGCGTCCAAAGCGGCGGGGGTAACCAAGAGACCCAGTACTTC.

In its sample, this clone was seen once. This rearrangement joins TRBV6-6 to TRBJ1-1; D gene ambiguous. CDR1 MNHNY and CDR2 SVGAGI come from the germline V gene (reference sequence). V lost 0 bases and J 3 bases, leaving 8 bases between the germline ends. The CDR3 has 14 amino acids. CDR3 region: CASSYSGFYTEAFF. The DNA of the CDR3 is TGTGCCAGCAGTTACTCGGGGTTCTACACTGAAGCTTTCTTT.

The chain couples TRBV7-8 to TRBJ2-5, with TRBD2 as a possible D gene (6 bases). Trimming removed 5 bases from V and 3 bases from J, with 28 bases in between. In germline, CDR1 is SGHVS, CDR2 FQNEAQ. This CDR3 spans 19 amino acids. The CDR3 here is CASSPPGGLETGGEETQYF. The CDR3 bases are TGTGCCAGCAGCCCCCCCGGGGGACTTGAAACAGGAGGGGAAGAGACCCAGTACTTC.